This T cell receptor (beta chain) was documented in a study of T cell repertoires in aging, cancer and after chemotherapy. Concerning this clonotype itself: Antigen unknown.

The template was genomic DNA from peripheral blood, not RNA. The CDR3 has 15 residues. Germline assignment: CDR1 MNHEY and CDR2 SMNVEV (reference sequence). Trimming removed 3 bases from V and 9 bases from J, with 15 bases in between. Findings and caveats of the study: In healthy donors, age-related TCR diversity loss mainly reflected lost richness.

Multiplex touch-down PCR with TRB-A/B primers amplified rearranged V-D-J TRB sequences. TCRdb used MiXCR to reprocess the multiplex PCR reads, holding one entry per CDR3 protein. The data show more than 15,000 distinct CDR3 sequences, over 45% seen once. Sequences were obtained from blood. The source of this sequence is a human donor in good health. V usage is TRBV27 and J usage is TRBJ1-6; a weak D match, TRBD1 (6 bases). The CDR3 DNA reads as TGTGCCAGCAGTTTCTCCCTCGAGGGGGGTTCACCCCTCCACTTT. Residues: CASSFSLEGGSPLHF.